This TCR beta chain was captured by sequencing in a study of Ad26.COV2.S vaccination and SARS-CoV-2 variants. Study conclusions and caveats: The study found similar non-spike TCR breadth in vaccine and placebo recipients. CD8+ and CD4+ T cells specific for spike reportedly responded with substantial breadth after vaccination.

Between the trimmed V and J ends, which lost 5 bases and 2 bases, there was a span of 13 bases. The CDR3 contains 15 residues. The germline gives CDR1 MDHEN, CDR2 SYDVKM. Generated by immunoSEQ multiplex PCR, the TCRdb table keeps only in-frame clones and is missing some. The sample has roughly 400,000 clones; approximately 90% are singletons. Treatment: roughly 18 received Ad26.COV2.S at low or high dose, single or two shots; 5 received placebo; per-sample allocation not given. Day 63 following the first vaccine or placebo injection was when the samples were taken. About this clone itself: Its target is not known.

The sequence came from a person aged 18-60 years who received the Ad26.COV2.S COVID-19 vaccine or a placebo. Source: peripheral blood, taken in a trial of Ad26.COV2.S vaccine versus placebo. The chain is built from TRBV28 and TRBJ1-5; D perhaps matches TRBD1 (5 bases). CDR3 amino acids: CASSLPGGGNQPQHF. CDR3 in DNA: TGTGCCAGCAGTCTTCCCGGAGGGGGCAATCAGCCCCAGCATTTT.